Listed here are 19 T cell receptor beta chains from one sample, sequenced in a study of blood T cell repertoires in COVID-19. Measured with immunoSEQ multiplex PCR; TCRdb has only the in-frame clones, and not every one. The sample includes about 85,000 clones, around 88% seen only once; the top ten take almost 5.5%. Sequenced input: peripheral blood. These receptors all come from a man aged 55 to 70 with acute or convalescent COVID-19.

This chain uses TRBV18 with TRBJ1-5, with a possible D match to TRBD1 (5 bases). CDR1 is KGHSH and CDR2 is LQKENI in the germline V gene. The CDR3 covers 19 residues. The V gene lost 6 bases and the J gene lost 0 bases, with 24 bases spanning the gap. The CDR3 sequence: CASSYQGREGPYSNQPQHF. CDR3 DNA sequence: TGTGCCAGCTCCTACCAAGGCAGGGAAGGGCCTTATAGCAATCAGCCCCAGCATTTT.

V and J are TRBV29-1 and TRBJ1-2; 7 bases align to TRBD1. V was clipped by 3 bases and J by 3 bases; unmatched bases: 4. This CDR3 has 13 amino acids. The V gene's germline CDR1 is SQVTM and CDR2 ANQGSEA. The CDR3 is CSVETGKDYGYTF. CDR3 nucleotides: TGCAGCGTTGAGACAGGGAAGGACTATGGCTACACCTTC.

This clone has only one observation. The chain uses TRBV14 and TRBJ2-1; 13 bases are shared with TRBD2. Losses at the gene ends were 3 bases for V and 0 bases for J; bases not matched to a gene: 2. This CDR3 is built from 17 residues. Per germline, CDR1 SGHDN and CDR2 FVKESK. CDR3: CASSHRLAGGSYNEQFF. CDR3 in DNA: TGTGCCAGCAGCCATCGACTAGCGGGGGGCTCCTACAATGAGCAGTTCTTC.

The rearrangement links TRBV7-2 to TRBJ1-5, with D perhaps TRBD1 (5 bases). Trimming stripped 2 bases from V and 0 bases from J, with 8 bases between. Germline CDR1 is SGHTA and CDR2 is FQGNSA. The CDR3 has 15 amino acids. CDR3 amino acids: CASSLWGDSNQPQHF. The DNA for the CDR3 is TGTGCCAGCAGCTTATGGGGGGATAGCAATCAGCCCCAGCATTTT.

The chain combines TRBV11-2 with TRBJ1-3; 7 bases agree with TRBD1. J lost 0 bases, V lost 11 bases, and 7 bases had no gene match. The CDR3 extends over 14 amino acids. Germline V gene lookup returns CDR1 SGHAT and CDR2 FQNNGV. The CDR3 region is CASTGQSSGNTIYF. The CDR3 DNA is TGTGCCTCCACGGGACAGAGCTCTGGAAACACCATATATTTT.

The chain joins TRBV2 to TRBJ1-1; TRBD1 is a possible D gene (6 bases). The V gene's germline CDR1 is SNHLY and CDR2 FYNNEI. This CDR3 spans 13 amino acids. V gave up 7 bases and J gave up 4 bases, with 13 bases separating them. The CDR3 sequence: CASTTGGRTEAFF. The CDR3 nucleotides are TGTGCCAGCACCACGGGGGGGCGCACTGAAGCTTTCTTT.

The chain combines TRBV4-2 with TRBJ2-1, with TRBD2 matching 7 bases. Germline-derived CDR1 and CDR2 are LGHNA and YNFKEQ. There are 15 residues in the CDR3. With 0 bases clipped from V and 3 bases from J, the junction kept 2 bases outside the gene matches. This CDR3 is CASSQEASGYNEQFF. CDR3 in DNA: TGTGCCAGCAGCCAAGAGGCTAGCGGCTACAATGAGCAGTTCTTC.

This CDR3 is CASSLGLGGNTIYF. CDR3 coding DNA: TGTGCCAGCAGTTTAGGACTCGGGGGAAACACCATATATTTT. This chain uses TRBV27 with TRBJ1-3; no firm D call. Trimming stripped 2 bases from V and 4 bases from J, with 9 bases between. Germline assignment: CDR1 MNHEY and CDR2 SMNVEV (reference sequence). The CDR3 has 14 residues.

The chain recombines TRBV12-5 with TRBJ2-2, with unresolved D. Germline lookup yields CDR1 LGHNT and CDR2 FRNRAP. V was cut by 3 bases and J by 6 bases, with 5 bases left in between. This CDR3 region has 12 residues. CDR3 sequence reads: CASGFNAGELFF. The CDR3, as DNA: TGTGCTAGTGGTTTTAATGCCGGGGAGCTGTTTTTT.

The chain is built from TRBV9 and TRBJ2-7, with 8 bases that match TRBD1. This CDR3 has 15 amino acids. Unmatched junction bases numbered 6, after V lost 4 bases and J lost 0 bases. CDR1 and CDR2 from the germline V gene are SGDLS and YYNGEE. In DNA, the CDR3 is TGTGCCAGCAGCCCTAAAACAGGGGGCTCCTACGAGCAGTACTTC. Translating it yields CASSPKTGGSYEQYF.

CDR3 sequence reads: CASSEYFRDGGYTF. The DNA for the CDR3 is TGTGCCAGCAGTGAATATTTTCGGGATGGTGGCTACACCTTC. The gene calls are TRBV25-1 and TRBJ1-2; D not resolved. The V end was cut by 0 bases, the J end by 7 bases, with 12 bases between. This CDR3 spans 14 amino acids. Germline V gene lookup returns CDR1 MGHDK and CDR2 SYGVNS.

The CDR3 DNA reads TGCGCCAGCGCGATCTCTGGATCGACAGGGAACTATGGCTACACCTTC. It codes for CASAISGSTGNYGYTF. V and J are TRBV10-2 and TRBJ1-2, with TRBD1 identical over 7 bases. CDR3 size: 16 residues. CDR1 is WSHSY and CDR2 is SAAADI in the germline V gene. The ends lost 8 bases at V and 2 bases at J; junction bases unmatched: 14.

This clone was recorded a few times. In DNA form, the CDR3 reads TGTGCCAGCAGCCGAGGATTGGATTCCTACAATGAGCAGTTCTTC. Its protein is CASSRGLDSYNEQFF. This rearrangement joins TRBV7-7 to TRBJ2-1; D is unclear. This CDR3 is 15 amino acids long. The germline V gene encodes CDR1 SSHAT and CDR2 FNYEAQ (reference sequence). The V and J ends lost 5 bases and 1 base respectively, with 12 bases between them.

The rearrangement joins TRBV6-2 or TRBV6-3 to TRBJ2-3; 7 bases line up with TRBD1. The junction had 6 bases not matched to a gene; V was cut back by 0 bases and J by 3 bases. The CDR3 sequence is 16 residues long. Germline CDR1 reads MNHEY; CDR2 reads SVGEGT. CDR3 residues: CASSYSNRGITDTQYF. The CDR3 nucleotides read TGTGCCAGCAGTTACTCGAACAGGGGCATTACAGATACGCAGTATTTT.

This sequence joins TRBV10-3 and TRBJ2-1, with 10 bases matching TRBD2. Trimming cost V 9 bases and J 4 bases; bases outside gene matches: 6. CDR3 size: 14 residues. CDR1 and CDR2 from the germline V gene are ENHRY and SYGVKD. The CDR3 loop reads CAISTSGEYNEQFF. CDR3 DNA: TGTGCCATATCCACTAGCGGGGAATACAATGAGCAGTTCTTC.

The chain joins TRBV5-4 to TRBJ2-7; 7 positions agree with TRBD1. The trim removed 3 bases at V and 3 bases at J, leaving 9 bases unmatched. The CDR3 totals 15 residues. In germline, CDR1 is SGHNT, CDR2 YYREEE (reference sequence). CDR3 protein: CASSSSGTADYEQYF. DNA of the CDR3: TGTGCCAGCAGCTCCTCCGGGACAGCTGACTACGAGCAGTACTTC.

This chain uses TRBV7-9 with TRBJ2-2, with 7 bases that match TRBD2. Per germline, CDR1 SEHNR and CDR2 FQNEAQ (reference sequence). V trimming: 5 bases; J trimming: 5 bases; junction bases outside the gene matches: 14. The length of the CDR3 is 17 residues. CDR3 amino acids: CASSVIRGLVSTGELFF. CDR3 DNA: TGTGCCAGCAGCGTAATTCGAGGACTAGTCTCAACCGGGGAGCTGTTTTTT.

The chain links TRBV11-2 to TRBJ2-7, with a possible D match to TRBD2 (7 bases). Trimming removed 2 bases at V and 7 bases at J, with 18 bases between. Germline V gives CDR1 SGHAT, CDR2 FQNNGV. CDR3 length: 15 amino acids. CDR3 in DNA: TGTGCCAGCAGCTTACTAGGGGGGGAAGTGTGGGAGCAGTACTTC. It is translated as CASSLLGGEVWEQYF.

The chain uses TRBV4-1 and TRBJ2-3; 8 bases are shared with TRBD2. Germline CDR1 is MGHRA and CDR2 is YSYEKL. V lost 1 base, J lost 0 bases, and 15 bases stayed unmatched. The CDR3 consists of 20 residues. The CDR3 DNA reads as TGCGCCAGCAGCCAAGGAGCCGGCGGGGGGCCATTCTCTAGCACAGATACGCAGTATTTT. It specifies CASSQGAGGGPFSSTDTQYF.